The 20 T cell receptor beta chains listed next were all sequenced from one sample in a study of T cell responses to AZD1222 COVID-19 vaccine. Profiled with immunoSEQ multiplex PCR; TCRdb holds only in-frame clones, not every one. The sample yields 100,000 to 150,000 clones, just over 90% seen once. This sample comprised peripheral blood, obtained on day 0 of AZD1222 vaccination. These TCRs come from an adult in good health.

The chain links TRBV6-5 to TRBJ1-6; TRBD1 matches at 7 bases. The CDR3 extends over 15 amino acids. Germline CDR1 is MNHEY and CDR2 is SVGAGI. The trim removed 6 bases at V and 7 bases at J, leaving 9 bases unmatched. Written as DNA, the CDR3 is TGTGCCAGCAGCCTTCTTCAGGGGGGGAATTCACCCCTCCACTTT. Its protein product is CASSLLQGGNSPLHF.

The chain recombines TRBV4-3 with TRBJ2-1; no definite D call. V shed 2 bases and J shed 5 bases, with 10 bases lying between them. Germline lookup yields CDR1 LGHNA and CDR2 YSLEER. This CDR3 is 14 amino acids long. The CDR3 reads CASSQLALHNEQFF. DNA for the CDR3: TGCGCCAGCAGCCAATTAGCCCTTCACAATGAGCAGTTCTTC.

V usage is TRBV4-3 and J usage is TRBJ2-1, with D unresolved. Germline V gives CDR1 LGHNA, CDR2 YSLEER. Trimming removed 0 bases from V and 5 bases from J, with 5 bases in between. This CDR3 comprises 13 residues. For the CDR3, the DNA is TGCGCCAGCAGCCAAGATCCCAACAATGAGCAGTTCTTC. The encoded protein is CASSQDPNNEQFF.

The rearrangement links TRBV6-5 to TRBJ1-1; 9 bases are a match to TRBD1. Trimming took 7 bases from V and 5 from J; bases not matched to a gene: 11. Germline V gives CDR1 MNHEY, CDR2 SVGAGI. CDR3 length equals 15 residues. The CDR3 here is CASKLAGTGRTEAFF. The CDR3 bases are TGTGCCAGCAAATTGGCCGGGACAGGGAGGACTGAAGCTTTCTTT.

The chain is built from TRBV27 and TRBJ1-4; perhaps TRBD1 as D (6 bases). The CDR3 is made up of 14 amino acids. Germline-derived CDR1 and CDR2 are MNHEY and SMNVEV (reference sequence). Trimming left V 6 bases short and J 5 bases short, with 13 bases between. CDR3 sequence reads: CASRETGTNEKLFF. CDR3 in DNA: TGTGCCAGCAGGGAAACAGGGACCAATGAAAAACTGTTTTTT.

The V gene is TRBV7-9, the J gene TRBJ2-7, with TRBD1 matching over 7 bases. The CDR3 runs 15 residues. V was pared by 1 base and J by 3 bases, with 6 bases of the junction left unmatched. In germline, CDR1 is SEHNR, CDR2 FQNEAQ (reference sequence). CDR3 sequence reads: CASSLESGTDYEQYF. CDR3 bases: TGTGCCAGCAGCTTAGAGTCCGGGACAGACTACGAGCAGTACTTC.

This rearrangement joins TRBV24-1 to TRBJ2-2; no clear D gene. The ends were cut back, 7 bases at V and 4 bases at J, with 9 bases in the middle. The germline V gene encodes CDR1 KGHDR and CDR2 SFDVKD. The CDR3 consists of 13 residues. The CDR3 loop is CATRGVGTGELFF. CDR3 nucleotides: TGTGCCACCAGAGGAGTGGGCACCGGGGAGCTGTTTTTT.

The chain uses TRBV28 and TRBJ1-4; no clear D. Trimming removed 5 bases at V and 4 bases at J, with 2 bases between. CDR1 MDHEN and CDR2 SYDVKM come from the germline V gene. The CDR3 has 11 residues. The CDR3 spells CASSVNEKLFF. Written as DNA, the CDR3 is TGTGCCAGCAGTGTTAATGAAAAACTGTTTTTT.

This clone was seen once. This chain joins TRBV7-9 and TRBJ1-1, with D unresolved. The V end lost 2 bases, the J end lost 0 bases, and 7 bases lay between the germline ends. Per the germline V gene, CDR1 is SEHNR and CDR2 is FQNEAQ (reference sequence). This CDR3 is 14 amino acids long. The CDR3 loop is CASSLSHLNTEAFF. In DNA, the CDR3 is TGTGCCAGCAGCTTAAGTCACCTGAACACTGAAGCTTTCTTT.

V usage is TRBV7-2 and J usage is TRBJ2-7; D is possibly TRBD1 (8 bases). V was trimmed by 5 bases and J by 3 bases, leaving 17 bases between them. In germline, CDR1 is SGHTA, CDR2 FQGNSA. The CDR3 runs to 15 residues. The CDR3 DNA sequence: TGTGCCAGCAGCCCACGCACAGGGGGGGACTACGAGCAGTACTTC. It yields the protein CASSPRTGGDYEQYF.

V usage is TRBV15 and J usage is TRBJ2-1, with 11 bases fitting TRBD2. V gave up 0 bases and J gave up 0 bases; unmatched junction bases: 7. The germline V gene encodes CDR1 LNHNV and CDR2 YYDKDF (reference sequence). The CDR3 runs to 19 residues. CDR3 region: CATSRDPTSGGYSYNEQFF. CDR3 nucleotide sequence: TGTGCCACCAGCAGAGATCCCACTAGCGGGGGTTACTCCTACAATGAGCAGTTCTTC.

This chain uses TRBV11-3 with TRBJ2-2, with 8 bases lining up with TRBD1. From germline, CDR1 is SGHNT and CDR2 YENEEA. The ends lost 4 bases at V and 4 bases at J; junction bases unmatched: 5. This CDR3 comprises 15 residues. This CDR3 reads CASSSRDRSTGELFF. The CDR3 DNA is TGTGCCAGCAGCTCCCGGGACAGGAGCACCGGGGAGCTGTTTTTT.

The genes are TRBV27 and TRBJ2-7, with 7 nucleotides matching TRBD1. The germline V gene encodes CDR1 MNHEY and CDR2 SMNVEV (reference sequence). The CDR3 is 14 residues long. Unmatched junction bases numbered 2, after V lost 3 bases and J lost 0 bases. CDR3 in DNA: TGTGCCAGCAGTTTGGGACAGAGCTCCTACGAGCAGTACTTC. Its protein is CASSLGQSSYEQYF.

The rearrangement uses TRBV7-2 and TRBJ2-3; 9 bases fit TRBD1. V was pared by 4 bases and J by 7 bases, with 6 bases of the junction left unmatched. The CDR3 length is 14 residues. CDR1 is SGHTA and CDR2 is FQGNSA in the germline V gene. CDR3 amino acids: CASSSGTGYYTQYF. As DNA, the CDR3 is TGTGCCAGCAGCTCCGGGACAGGGTATTATACGCAGTATTTT.

The genes are TRBV3-1 (or the pseudogene TRBV3-2) and TRBJ2-1, with D perhaps assigned TRBD1 or TRBD2 (5 bases each). There are 15 residues in the CDR3. Looked up from germline, CDR1 is LGHDT and CDR2 is YNNKEL (reference sequence). Trimming removed 4 bases from V and 1 base from J, with 11 bases in between. As DNA, the CDR3 is TGTGCCAGCAGCCCAAGCTGGGGGTCCTACAATGAGCAGTTCTTC. Translation gives CASSPSWGSYNEQFF.

The genes are TRBV10-2 and TRBJ2-7, with D uncertain. The CDR3 is 14 amino acids. Germline CDR1 reads WSHSY; CDR2 reads SAAADI. The ends were cut back, 6 bases at V and 4 bases at J, with 16 bases in the middle. CDR3 in amino acids: CASRPPGLPYEQYF. CDR3 sequence (DNA): TGCGCCAGCAGACCCCCGGGCCTTCCTTACGAGCAGTACTTC.

In DNA form, the CDR3 reads TGTGCCAGCAGGGAGGACAGGTTAACCGGGGAGCTGTTTTTT. This codes for CASREDRLTGELFF. The chain joins TRBV6-5 to TRBJ2-2; 7 bases are shared with TRBD1. Looked up from germline, CDR1 is MNHEY and CDR2 is SVGAGI. CDR3 length equals 14 residues. The trim removed 6 bases at V and 5 bases at J, leaving 6 bases unmatched.

This chain connects TRBV6-5 to TRBJ1-1, with 7 bases fitting TRBD1. The CDR3 has 12 amino acids. The V gene's germline CDR1 is MNHEY and CDR2 SVGAGI. Trimming cost V 6 bases and J 10 bases; bases outside gene matches: 8. The CDR3 here is CASRTGSMGAFF. In nucleotides, the CDR3 is TGTGCCAGCAGGACAGGGTCCATGGGAGCTTTCTTT.

This clone was seen just once. The chain is built from TRBV3-1 (or the pseudogene TRBV3-2) and TRBJ1-6; D is possibly TRBD1 (6 bases). Trimming shortened V by 5 bases and J by 9 bases, and 11 bases separated the two germline ends. CDR1 and CDR2 (germline): LGHDT, YNNKEL (reference sequence). The length of the CDR3 is 13 residues. The CDR3 region is CASSGGPISPLHF. For the CDR3, the DNA is TGTGCCAGCAGCGGGGGGCCAATTTCACCCCTCCACTTT.

V and J are TRBV18 and TRBJ1-5; maybe TRBD1 (5 bases). Between the trimmed V and J ends, which lost 3 bases and 4 bases, there was a span of 7 bases. This CDR3 region has 13 residues. Germline V lookup: CDR1 KGHSH, CDR2 LQKENI. CDR3 sequence: CASSPEGNQPQHF. The CDR3 DNA reads as TGTGCCAGCTCACCCGAGGGGAATCAGCCCCAGCATTTT.